Following are 6 T cell receptor beta chains from one sample sequenced in a study of control samples from healthy donors and cancer patients. The table came from immunoSEQ multiplex PCR; TCRdb's copy has only in-frame clones and leaves some out. The sample lists around 150,000 clones; 96% were seen once. The material sequenced was blood. Receptors were obtained from a woman in her 30s in good health.

The V and J genes are TRBV6-4 and TRBJ2-1; 12 bases align to TRBD2. The CDR3 length is 15 residues. The germline gives CDR1 MRHNA, CDR2 SNTAGT. V gave up 4 bases and J gave up 4 bases; unmatched junction bases: 2. The CDR3 coding sequence is TGTGCCAGCAGTGGCGGACTAGCGGGGTACAATGAGCAGTTCTTC. Translated, it gives CASSGGLAGYNEQFF.

The V and J genes are TRBV4-1 and TRBJ1-1; D might be TRBD1 (6 bases). This CDR3 spans 15 amino acids. Deletions cut 2 bases from V and 1 base from J, with 11 bases between. The germline V gene encodes CDR1 MGHRA and CDR2 YSYEKL. The CDR3 protein is CASSQPQTGNTEAFF. The CDR3 nucleotides are TGCGCCAGCAGCCAACCCCAGACAGGGAACACTGAAGCTTTCTTT.

The V and J genes are TRBV28 and TRBJ1-1; D is unclear. Germline values: CDR1 MDHEN, CDR2 SYDVKM. V lost 1 base and J lost 4, with 13 bases in between. The CDR3 extends over 15 amino acids. CDR3 sequence reads: CASSLLIGHRTEAFF. In DNA form, the CDR3 reads TGTGCCAGCAGTTTATTGATAGGGCATCGCACTGAAGCTTTCTTT.

The chain employs TRBV19 and TRBJ2-1; 15 bases are shared with TRBD2. The V and J ends lost 2 bases and 8 bases, in that order; junction bases with no gene match: 4. The CDR3 consists of 16 residues. Germline CDR1 reads LNHDA; CDR2 reads SQIVND (reference sequence). CDR3 loop: CASSIKGLAGGDEQFF. The CDR3 region has the DNA TGTGCCAGTAGTATAAAGGGACTAGCGGGAGGCGATGAGCAGTTCTTC.

The chain carries TRBV5-5 and TRBJ1-1; 9 bases are shared with TRBD1. Losses at the gene ends were 3 bases for V and 0 bases for J; bases not matched to a gene: 6. Germline assignment: CDR1 SGHKS and CDR2 YYEKEE (reference sequence). CDR3 length: 16 amino acids. The CDR3 loop is CASSYGQGYMNTEAFF. The CDR3 DNA sequence: TGTGCCAGCAGCTACGGACAGGGGTACATGAACACTGAAGCTTTCTTT.

The V and J genes are TRBV7-9 and TRBJ2-7, with TRBD2 identical over 9 bases. The CDR3 runs to 14 residues. The V and J ends lost 6 bases and 3 bases, in that order; junction bases with no gene match: 6. The V gene's germline CDR1 is SEHNR and CDR2 FQNEAQ (reference sequence). The CDR3 protein is CASSPASGIYEQYF. The CDR3 bases are TGTGCCAGCAGTCCGGCTAGCGGGATCTACGAGCAGTACTTC.